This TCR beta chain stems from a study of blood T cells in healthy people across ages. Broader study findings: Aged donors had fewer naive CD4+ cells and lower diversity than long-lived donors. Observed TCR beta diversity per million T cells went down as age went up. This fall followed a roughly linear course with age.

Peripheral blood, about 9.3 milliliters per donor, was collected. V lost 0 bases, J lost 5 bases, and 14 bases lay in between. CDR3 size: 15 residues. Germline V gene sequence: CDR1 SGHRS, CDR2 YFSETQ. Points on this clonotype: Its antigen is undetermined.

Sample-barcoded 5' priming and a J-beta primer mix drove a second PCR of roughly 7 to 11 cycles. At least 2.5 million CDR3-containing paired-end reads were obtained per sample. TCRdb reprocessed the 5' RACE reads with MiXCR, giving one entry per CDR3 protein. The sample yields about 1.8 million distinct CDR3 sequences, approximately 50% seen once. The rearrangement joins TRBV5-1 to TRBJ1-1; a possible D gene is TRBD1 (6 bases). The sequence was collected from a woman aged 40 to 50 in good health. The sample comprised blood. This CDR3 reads CASSLDGGQGTEAFF. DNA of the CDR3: TGCGCCAGCAGCTTGGATGGGGGGCAGGGGACTGAAGCTTTCTTT.